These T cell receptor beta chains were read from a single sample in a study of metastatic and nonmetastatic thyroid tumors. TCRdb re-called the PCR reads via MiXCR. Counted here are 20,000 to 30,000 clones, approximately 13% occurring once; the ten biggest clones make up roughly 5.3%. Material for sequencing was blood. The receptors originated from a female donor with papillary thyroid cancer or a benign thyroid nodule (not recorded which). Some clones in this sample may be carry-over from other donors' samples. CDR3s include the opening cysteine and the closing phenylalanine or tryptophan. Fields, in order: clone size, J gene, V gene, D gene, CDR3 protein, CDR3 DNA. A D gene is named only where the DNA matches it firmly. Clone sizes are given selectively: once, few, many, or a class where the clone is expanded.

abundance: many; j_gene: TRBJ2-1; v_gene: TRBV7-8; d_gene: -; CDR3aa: CASSPAPLGVDNEQFF; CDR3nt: TGTGCCAGCAGCCCTGCTCCGTTAGGGGTCGACAATGAGCAGTTCTTC
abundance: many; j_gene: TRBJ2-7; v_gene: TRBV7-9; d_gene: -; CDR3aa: CASSGNPAYEQYF; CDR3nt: TGTGCCAGCAGCGGCAACCCCGCCTACGAGCAGTACTTC
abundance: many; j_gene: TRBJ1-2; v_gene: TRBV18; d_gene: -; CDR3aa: CASSPYTARGGYTF; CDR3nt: TGTGCCAGCTCACCCTACACGGCAAGGGGTGGCTACACCTTC
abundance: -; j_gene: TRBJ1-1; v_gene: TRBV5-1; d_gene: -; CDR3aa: CASSPLQGNTEAFF; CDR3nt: TGCGCCAGCAGCCCTCTACAGGGGAACACTGAAGCTTTCTTT
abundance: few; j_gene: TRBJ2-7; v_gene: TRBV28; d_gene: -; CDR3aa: CASSSTDLREQYF; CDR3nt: TGTGCCAGCAGTTCGACGGACCTCCGGGAGCAGTACTTC
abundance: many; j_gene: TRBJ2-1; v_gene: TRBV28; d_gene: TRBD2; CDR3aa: CASSPRQLAGGFYNEQFF; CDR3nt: TGTGCCAGCAGTCCCCGACAGTTGGCGGGAGGGTTCTACAATGAGCAGTTCTTC
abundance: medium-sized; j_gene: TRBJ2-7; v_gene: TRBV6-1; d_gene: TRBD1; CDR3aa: CASSPRQGSSYEQYF; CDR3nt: TGTGCCAGCAGTCCACGACAGGGGAGCTCCTACGAGCAGTACTTC
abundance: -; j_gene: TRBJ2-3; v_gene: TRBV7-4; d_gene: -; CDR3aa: CASSLEGSDSSTDTLYF; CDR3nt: TGTGCCAGCAGCTTAGAGGGTTCGGACTCGAGTACAGATACGCTGTATTTT
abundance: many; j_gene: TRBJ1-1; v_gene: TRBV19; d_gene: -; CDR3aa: CASWEGPGGNTEAFF; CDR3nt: TGTGCCAGTTGGGAAGGGCCGGGAGGGAACACTGAAGCTTTCTTT
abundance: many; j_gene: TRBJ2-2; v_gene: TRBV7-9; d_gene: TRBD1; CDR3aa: CASTLKGQGVGELFF; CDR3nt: TGTGCCAGCACCCTCAAGGGACAGGGTGTCGGGGAGCTGTTTTTT
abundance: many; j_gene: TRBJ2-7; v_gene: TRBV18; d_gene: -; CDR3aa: CASSPQYEQYF; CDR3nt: TGTGCCAGCTCACCACAGTACGAGCAGTACTTC
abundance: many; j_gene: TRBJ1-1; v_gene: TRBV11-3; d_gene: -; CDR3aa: CASSLGRGNTEAFF; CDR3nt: TGTGCCAGCAGCTTAGGGAGGGGGAACACTGAAGCTTTCTTT
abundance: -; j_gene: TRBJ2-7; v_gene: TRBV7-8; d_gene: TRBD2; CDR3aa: CASSSPLTGGPYEQYF; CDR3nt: TGTGCCAGCAGCTCCCCCTTAACGGGAGGTCCCTACGAGCAGTACTTC
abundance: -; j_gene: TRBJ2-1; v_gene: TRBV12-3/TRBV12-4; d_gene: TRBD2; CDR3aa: CASSWGLEGDEQLF; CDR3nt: TGTGCCAGCAGTTGGGGACTAGAGGGAGATGAGCAGTTATTC
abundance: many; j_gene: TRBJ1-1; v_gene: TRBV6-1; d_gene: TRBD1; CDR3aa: CASSEGTGGFTEAFF; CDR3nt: TGTGCCAGCAGTGAAGGGACAGGGGGCTTTACTGAAGCTTTCTTT
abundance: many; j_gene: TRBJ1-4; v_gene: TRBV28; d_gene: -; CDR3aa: CASSLGGPRREKLFF; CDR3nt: TGTGCCAGCAGTTTGGGGGGGCCCAGGCGAGAAAAACTGTTTTTT
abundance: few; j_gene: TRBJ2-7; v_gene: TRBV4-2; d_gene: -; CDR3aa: CASSQDGAGLFYEQYF; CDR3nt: TGTGCCAGCAGCCAAGACGGGGCAGGTTTATTCTACGAGCAGTACTTC
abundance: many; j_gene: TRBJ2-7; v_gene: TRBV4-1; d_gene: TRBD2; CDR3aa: CASSHQLAGGSYEQYF; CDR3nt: TGCGCCAGCAGCCATCAACTAGCGGGAGGATCCTACGAGCAGTACTTC
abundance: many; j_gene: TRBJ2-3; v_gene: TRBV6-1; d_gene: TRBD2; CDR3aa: CASSAAGANTDTQYF; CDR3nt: TGTGCCAGCAGTGCTGCGGGAGCTAACACAGATACGCAGTATTTT
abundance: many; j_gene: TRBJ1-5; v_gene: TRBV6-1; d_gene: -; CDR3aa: CASNGQPQHF; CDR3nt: TGTGCCAGCAACGGACAGCCCCAGCATTTT
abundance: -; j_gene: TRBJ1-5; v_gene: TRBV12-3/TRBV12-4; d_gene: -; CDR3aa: CASSWVEQGDQPQHF; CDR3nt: TGTGCCAGCAGTTGGGTCGAACAGGGTGATCAGCCCCAGCATTTT
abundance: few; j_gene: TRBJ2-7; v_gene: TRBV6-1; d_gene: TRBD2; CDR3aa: CPSSVLAGGGEQYF; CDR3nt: TGTCCCAGCAGTGTACTAGCGGGAGGTGGCGAGCAGTACTTC
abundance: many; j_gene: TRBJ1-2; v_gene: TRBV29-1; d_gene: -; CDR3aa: CSVELRRGAGGYTF; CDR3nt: TGCAGCGTTGAGCTCCGGAGAGGGGCGGGTGGCTACACCTTC
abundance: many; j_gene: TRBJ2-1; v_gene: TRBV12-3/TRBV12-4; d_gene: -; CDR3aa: CASSFGPNQGNEQFF; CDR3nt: TGTGCCAGCAGTTTTGGCCCCAATCAGGGCAATGAGCAGTTCTTC
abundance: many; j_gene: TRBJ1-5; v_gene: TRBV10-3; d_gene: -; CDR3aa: CAISVRYSNQPQHF; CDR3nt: TGTGCCATCAGTGTCAGGTATAGCAATCAGCCCCAGCATTTT
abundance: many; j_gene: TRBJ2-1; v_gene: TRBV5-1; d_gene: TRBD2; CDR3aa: CASSLHLAEASYNEQFF; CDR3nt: TGCGCCAGCAGCTTGCACCTAGCGGAGGCCTCCTACAATGAGCAGTTCTTC
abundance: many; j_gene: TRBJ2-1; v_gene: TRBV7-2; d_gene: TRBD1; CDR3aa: CASSPWTGPNEQFF; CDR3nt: TGTGCCAGCAGCCCATGGACAGGCCCCAATGAGCAGTTCTTC
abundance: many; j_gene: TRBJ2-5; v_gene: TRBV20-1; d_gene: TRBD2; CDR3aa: CSAFIAGGNMYQETQYF; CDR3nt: TGCAGTGCTTTTATAGCGGGAGGTAACATGTACCAAGAGACCCAGTACTTC
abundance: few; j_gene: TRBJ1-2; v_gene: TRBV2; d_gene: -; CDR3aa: CTSSAGPHYGYTF; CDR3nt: TGTACCAGCAGTGCTGGGCCCCACTATGGCTACACCTTC
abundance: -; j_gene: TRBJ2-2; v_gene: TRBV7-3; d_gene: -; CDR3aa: CASSLHVEELFF; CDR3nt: TGTGCCAGCAGCTTACATGTCGAGGAGCTGTTTTTT
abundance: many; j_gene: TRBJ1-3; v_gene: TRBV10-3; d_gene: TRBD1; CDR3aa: CAISESGQGIHTIYF; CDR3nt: TGTGCCATCAGTGAGTCGGGACAGGGGATCCACACCATATATTTT
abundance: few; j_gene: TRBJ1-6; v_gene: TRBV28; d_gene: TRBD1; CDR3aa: CASSSPGGTGYNSPLHF; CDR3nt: TGTGCCAGCAGTTCCCCCGGGGGGACAGGCTATAATTCACCCCTCCACTTT
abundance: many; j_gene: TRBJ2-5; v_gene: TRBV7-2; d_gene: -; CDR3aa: CASSLDDRPIGTQYF; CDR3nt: TGTGCCAGCAGCTTGGACGACAGACCGATAGGCACCCAGTACTTC
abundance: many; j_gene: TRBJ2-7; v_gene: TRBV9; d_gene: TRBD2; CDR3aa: CASSVAGGTEQYF; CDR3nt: TGTGCCAGCAGCGTAGCGGGAGGGACCGAGCAGTACTTC
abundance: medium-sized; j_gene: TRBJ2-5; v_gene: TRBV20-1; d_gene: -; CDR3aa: CSAREGGRDQETQYF; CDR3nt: TGCAGTGCTAGAGAGGGCGGGCGGGACCAAGAGACCCAGTACTTC
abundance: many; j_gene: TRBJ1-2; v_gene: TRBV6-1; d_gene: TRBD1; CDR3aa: CASSGAKGAVGYTF; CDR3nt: TGTGCCAGCAGTGGGGCCAAGGGGGCGGTTGGCTACACCTTC
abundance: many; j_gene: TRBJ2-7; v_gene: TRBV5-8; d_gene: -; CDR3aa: CASSLVPQAYYEQYF; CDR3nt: TGTGCCAGCAGCTTGGTCCCTCAAGCCTACTACGAGCAGTACTTC
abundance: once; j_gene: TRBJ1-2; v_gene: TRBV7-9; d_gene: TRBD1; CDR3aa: CASSAGQEKGYGYTF; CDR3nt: TGTGCCAGCAGCGCGGGACAGGAGAAGGGCTATGGCTACACCTTC
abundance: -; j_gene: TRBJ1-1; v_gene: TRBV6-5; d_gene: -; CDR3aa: CASSYQNTEAFF; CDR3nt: TGTGCCAGCAGTTACCAGAACACCGAAGCTTTCTTT
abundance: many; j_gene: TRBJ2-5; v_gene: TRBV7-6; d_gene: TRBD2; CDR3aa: CASRSGTSSGETQYF; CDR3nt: TGTGCCAGCAGATCAGGGACTAGCTCGGGGGAGACCCAGTACTTC
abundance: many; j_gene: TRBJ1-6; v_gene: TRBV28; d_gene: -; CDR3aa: CVSRGTTASSYNSPLHF; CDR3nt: TGTGTCAGCAGGGGTACTACGGCGAGCTCCTATAATTCACCCCTCCACTTT
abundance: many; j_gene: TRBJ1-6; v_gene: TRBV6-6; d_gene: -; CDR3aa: CASSYAGAEYSPLHF; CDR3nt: TGTGCCAGCAGTTACGCCGGGGCCGAATATTCACCCCTCCACTTT
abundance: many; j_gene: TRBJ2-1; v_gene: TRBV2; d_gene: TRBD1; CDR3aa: CASSLGQGADEQFF; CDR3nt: TGTGCCAGCAGCCTCGGACAGGGGGCCGATGAGCAGTTCTTC